Many counts were recorded for the clone carrying this T cell receptor beta chain. This could be a read error, since a much larger clone is one nucleotide away. Every diagnosis used clinical symptoms, serum thyroxine and TRAb, thyroid ultrasound and orbital computed tomography. Fresh peripheral blood, about 9.3 ml, yielded the PBMCs. The data belong to a study of T cells in Graves' hyperthyroidism and ophthalmopathy. TCR beta CDR3 regions were amplified from RNA transcripts. HTBI primers were employed in a first-round RT-PCR of the TCR CDR3. A single record per CDR3 protein comes from TCRdb applying MiXCR to the multiplex PCR reads. Among a few hundred thousand distinct CDR3 sequences listed, less than 25% were seen once. Trimming pared 3 bases from V and 1 base from J, leaving 6 bases between. The CDR3 has 13 amino acids. The germline CDR1 and CDR2 sequences are MDHEN and SYDVKM.

The clonotype was recovered from a man aged 18 to 30 with Graves' hyperthyroidism. V and J are TRBV28 and TRBJ1-1, with no clear D. The material sequenced was blood. CDR3 nucleotide sequence: TGTGCCAGCAGTTTTAAAGCGAACACTGAAGCTTTCTTT. It yields the protein CASSFKANTEAFF.